This record concerns one TCR beta chain sequence. What it binds is unknown. V was clipped by 6 bases and J by 4 bases, with 13 bases between them. Germline loops: CDR1 SEHNR, CDR2 FQNEAQ (reference sequence). The CDR3 is made up of 13 amino acids. This specimen belongs to a study of PD-1 blockade in mismatch repair-deficient tumors. The protocol was immunoSEQ multiplex PCR, while the TCRdb copy is restricted to in-frame clones and leaves out a portion. Altogether over 30,000 clones are present, approximately 80% being singletons, with the ten largest covering about 3.4%. Findings and limits, study-wide: Tumor-resident clones, often undetectable pretreatment in blood, expanded then contracted after pembrolizumab.

TCRs were sequenced from a few patients responding to pembrolizumab. Sequences were derived from PBMCs, sampled approximately 6 weeks after starting pembrolizumab. The chain recombines TRBV7-9 with TRBJ2-7; the D is unclear. This clonotype originated in an adult with mismatch repair-deficient cancer. CDR3 bases: TGTGCCAGCAGTTCCGAAGGCGGATACGAGCAGTACTTC. The encoded protein is CASSSEGGYEQYF.